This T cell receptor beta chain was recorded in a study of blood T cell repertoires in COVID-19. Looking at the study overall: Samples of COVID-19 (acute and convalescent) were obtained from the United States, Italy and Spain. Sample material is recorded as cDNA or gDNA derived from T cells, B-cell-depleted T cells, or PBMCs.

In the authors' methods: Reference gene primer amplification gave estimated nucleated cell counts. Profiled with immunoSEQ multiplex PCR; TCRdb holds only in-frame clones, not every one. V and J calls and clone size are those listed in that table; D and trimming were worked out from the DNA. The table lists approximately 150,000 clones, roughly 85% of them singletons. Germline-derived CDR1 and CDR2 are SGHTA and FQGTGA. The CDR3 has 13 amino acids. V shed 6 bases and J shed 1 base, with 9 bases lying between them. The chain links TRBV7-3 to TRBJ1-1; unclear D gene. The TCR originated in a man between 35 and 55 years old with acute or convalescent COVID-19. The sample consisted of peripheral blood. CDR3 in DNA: TGTGCCAGCAGTCCTAGTTCGAACACTGAAGCTTTCTTT. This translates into CASSPSSNTEAFF.